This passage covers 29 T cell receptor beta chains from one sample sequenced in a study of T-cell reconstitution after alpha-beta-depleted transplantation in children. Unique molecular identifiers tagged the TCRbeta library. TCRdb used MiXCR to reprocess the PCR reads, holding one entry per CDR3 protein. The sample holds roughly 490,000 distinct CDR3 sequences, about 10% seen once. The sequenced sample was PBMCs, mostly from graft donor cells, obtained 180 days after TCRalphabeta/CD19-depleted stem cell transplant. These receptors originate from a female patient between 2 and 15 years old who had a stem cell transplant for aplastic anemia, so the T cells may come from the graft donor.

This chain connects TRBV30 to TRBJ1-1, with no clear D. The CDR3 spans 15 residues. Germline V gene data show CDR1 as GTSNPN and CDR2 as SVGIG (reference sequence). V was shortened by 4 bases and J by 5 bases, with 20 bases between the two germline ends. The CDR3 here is CAWNGVVSGSTEAFF. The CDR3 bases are TGTGCCTGGAACGGTGTGGTATCGGGGAGTACTGAAGCTTTCTTT.

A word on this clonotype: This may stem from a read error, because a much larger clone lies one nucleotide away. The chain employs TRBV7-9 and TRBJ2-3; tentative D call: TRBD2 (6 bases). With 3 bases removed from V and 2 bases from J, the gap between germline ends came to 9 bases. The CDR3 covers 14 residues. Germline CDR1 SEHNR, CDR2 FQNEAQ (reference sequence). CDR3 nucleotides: TGTGCCAGCAGCTTTCGGGACTTCACAGATACGCAGTATTTT. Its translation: CASSFRDFTDTQYF. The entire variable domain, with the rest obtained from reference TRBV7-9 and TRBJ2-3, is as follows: DTGVSQNPRHKITKRGQNVTFRCDPISEHNRLYWYRQTLGQGPEFLTYFQNEAQLEKSRLLSDRFSAERPKGSFSTLEIQRTEQGDSAMYLCASSFRDFTDTQYFGPGTRLTVL.

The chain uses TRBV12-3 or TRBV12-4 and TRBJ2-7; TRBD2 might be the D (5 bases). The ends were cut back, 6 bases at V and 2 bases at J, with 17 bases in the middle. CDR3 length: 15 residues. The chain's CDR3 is CASSLGSVGPYEQYV. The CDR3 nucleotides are TGTGCCAGCAGCCTGGGTAGCGTTGGCCCCTACGAGCAGTACGTC.

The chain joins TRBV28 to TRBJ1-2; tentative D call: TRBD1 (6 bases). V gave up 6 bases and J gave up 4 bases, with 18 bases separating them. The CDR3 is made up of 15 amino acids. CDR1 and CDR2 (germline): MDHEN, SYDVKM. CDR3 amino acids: CASSRGLHDFYGYTF. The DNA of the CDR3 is TGTGCCAGCAGCCGGGGGCTCCACGATTTCTATGGCTACACCTTC.

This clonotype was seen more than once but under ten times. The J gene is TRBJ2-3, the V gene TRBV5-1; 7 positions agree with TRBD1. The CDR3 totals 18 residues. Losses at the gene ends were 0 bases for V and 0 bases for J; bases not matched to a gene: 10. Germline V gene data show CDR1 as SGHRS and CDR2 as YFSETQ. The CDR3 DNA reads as TGCGCCAGCAGCTTGGAGGGGGCGGTTTTCACTAGCACAGATACGCAGTATTTT. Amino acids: CASSLEGAVFTSTDTQYF. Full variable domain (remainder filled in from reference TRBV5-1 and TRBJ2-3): KAGVTQTPRYLIKTRGQQVTLSCSPISGHRSVSWYQQTPGQGLQFLFEYFSETQRNKGNFPGRFSGRQFSNSRSEMNVSTLELGDSALYLCASSLEGAVFTSTDTQYFGPGTRLTVL.

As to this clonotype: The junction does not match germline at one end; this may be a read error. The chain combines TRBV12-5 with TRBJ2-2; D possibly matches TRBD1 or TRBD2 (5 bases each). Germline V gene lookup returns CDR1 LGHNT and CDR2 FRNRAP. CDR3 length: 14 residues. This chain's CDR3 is CASGAAMRTGDLFF. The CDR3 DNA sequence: TGTGCTAGTGGAGCCGCTATGAGGACCGGGGACCTGTTTTTT.

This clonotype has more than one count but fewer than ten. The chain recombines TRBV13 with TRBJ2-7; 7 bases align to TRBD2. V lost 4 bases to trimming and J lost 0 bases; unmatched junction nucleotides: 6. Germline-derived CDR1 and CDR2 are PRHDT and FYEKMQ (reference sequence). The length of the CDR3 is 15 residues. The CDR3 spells CASSSISGGSYEQYF. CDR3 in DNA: TGTGCCAGCAGCTCTATTTCGGGGGGCTCCTACGAGCAGTACTTC. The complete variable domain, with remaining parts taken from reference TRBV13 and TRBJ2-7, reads AAGVIQSPRHLIKEKRETATLKCYPIPRHDTVYWYQQGPGQDPQFLISFYEKMQSDKGSIPDRFSAQQFSDYHSELNMSSLELGDSALYFCASSSISGGSYEQYFGPGTRLTVT.

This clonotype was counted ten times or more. Here the CDR3 reads CASSSGTENEKLFF. The CDR3 DNA reads TGTGCCAGCAGTTCCGGGACTGAGAATGAAAAACTGTTTTTT. The chain employs TRBV6-5 and TRBJ1-4, with D possibly being TRBD1 (5 bases). The V and J ends lost 4 bases and 5 bases respectively, with 11 bases between them. The CDR3 consists of 14 residues. The V gene's germline CDR1 is MNHEY and CDR2 SVGAGI.

CDR3 residues: CASSPGKYEQYF. The CDR3 coding sequence is TGTGCCAGCAGCCCCGGAAAGTACGAGCAGTACTTC. The V call is TRBV7-9, the J call TRBJ2-7, with D uncertain. V was shortened by 5 bases and J by 4 bases, with 9 bases between the two germline ends. This CDR3 contains 12 residues. Germline CDR1 reads SEHNR; CDR2 reads FQNEAQ (reference sequence).

This CDR3 reads CASSNQPQHF. CDR3 DNA: TGTGCCAGCAGTAATCAGCCCCAGCATTTT. The J gene is TRBJ1-5, the V gene TRBV6-6; D not resolved. The CDR3 has 10 residues. V was cut by 5 bases and J by 4 bases, with 0 bases left in between. Germline assignment: CDR1 MNHNY and CDR2 SVGAGI (reference sequence).

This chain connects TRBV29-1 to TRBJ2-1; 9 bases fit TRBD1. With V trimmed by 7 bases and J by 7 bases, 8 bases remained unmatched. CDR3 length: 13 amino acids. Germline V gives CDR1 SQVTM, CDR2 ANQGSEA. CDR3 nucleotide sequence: TGCAGCGGGCTGAACAGGGGGCGAAATGAGCAGTTCTTC. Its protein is CSGLNRGRNEQFF.

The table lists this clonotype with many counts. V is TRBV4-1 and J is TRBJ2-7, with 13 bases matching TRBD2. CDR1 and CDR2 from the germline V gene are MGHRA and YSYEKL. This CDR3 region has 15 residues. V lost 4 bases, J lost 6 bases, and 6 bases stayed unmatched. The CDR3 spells CASSLRTSGSFEQYF. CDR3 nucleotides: TGCGCCAGCAGCCTCAGGACTAGCGGGAGCTTCGAGCAGTACTTC.

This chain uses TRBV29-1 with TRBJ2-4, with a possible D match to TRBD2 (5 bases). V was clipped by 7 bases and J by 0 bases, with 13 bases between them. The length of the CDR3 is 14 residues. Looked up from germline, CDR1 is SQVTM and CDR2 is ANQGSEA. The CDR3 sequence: CSGPPLEAKNIQYF. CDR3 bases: TGCAGCGGCCCCCCACTAGAAGCCAAAAACATTCAGTACTTC.

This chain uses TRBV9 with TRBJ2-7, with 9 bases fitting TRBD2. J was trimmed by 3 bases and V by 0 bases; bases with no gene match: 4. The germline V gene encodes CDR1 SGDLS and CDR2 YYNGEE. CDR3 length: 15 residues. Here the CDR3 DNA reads TGTGCCAGCAGCGTAGAGGGGACTAGCAGCTACGAGCAGTACTTC. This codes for CASSVEGTSSYEQYF.

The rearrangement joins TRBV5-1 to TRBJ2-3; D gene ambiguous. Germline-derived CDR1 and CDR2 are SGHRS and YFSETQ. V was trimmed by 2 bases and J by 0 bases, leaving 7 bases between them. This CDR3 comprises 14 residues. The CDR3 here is CASSFLHSTDTQYF. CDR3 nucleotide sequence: TGCGCCAGCAGCTTTTTGCATAGCACAGATACGCAGTATTTT. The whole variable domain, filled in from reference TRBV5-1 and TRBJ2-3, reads KAGVTQTPRYLIKTRGQQVTLSCSPISGHRSVSWYQQTPGQGLQFLFEYFSETQRNKGNFPGRFSGRQFSNSRSEMNVSTLELGDSALYLCASSFLHSTDTQYFGPGTRLTVL.

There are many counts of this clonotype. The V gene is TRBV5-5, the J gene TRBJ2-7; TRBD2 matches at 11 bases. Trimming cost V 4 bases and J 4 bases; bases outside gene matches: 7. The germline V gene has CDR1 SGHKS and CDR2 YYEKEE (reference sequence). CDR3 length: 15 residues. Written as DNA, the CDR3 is TGTGCCAGCAGCCTCACTAGCGGGAGTACGTACGAGCAGTACGTC. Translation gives CASSLTSGSTYEQYV.

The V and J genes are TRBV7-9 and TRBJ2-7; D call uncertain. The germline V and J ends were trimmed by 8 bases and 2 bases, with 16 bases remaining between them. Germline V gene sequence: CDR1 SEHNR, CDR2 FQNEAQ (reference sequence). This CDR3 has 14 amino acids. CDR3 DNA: TGTGCCAGCGCCCCGGGTTTGGTCCCCTACGAGCAGTACTTC. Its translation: CASAPGLVPYEQYF.

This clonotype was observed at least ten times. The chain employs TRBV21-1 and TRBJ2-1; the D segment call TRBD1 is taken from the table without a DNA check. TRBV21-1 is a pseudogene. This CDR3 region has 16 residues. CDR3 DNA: TGTGCCAGCAGTCATATGAGACAGGGTGCCTACAATGAGCAGTTCTTC. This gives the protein CASSHMRQGAYNEQFF.

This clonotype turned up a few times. The CDR3 here is CASSQSGVGTDTQYF. For the CDR3, the DNA is TGTGCCAGCAGTCAAAGCGGGGTCGGCACAGATACGCAGTATTTT. The chain recombines TRBV2 with TRBJ2-3, with TRBD2 matching over 7 bases. Germline CDR1 and CDR2: SNHLY and FYNNEI. The V and J ends lost 5 bases and 1 base, in that order; junction bases with no gene match: 6. The CDR3 runs to 15 residues. Variable domain in full (rest from reference TRBV2 and TRBJ2-3): EPEVTQTPSHQVTQMGQEVILRCVPISNHLYFYWYRQILGQKVEFLVSFYNNEISEKSEIFDDQFSVERPDGSNFTLKIRSTKLEDSAMYFCASSQSGVGTDTQYFGPGTRLTVL.

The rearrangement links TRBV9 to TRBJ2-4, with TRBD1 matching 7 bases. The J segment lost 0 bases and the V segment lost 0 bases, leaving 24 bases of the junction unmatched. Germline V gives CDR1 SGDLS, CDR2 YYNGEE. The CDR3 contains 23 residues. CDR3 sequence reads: CASSVERWARDRVYLLAKNIQYF. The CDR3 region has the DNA TGTGCCAGCAGCGTAGAAAGGTGGGCCCGGGACAGAGTCTACCTACTAGCCAAAAACATTCAGTACTTC.

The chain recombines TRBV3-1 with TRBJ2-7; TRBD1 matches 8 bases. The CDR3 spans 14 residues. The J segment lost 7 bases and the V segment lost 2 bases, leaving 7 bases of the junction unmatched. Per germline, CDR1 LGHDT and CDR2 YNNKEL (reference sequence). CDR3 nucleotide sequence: TGTGCCAGCAGCCAACCCCAGGGGGCGAGGGAGCAGTACTTC. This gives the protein CASSQPQGAREQYF.

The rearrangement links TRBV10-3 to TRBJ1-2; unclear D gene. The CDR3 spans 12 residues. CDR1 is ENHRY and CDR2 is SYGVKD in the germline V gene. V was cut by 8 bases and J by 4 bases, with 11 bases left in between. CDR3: CAIPGGRYGYTF. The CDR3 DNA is TGTGCCATCCCCGGCGGACGCTATGGCTACACCTTC.

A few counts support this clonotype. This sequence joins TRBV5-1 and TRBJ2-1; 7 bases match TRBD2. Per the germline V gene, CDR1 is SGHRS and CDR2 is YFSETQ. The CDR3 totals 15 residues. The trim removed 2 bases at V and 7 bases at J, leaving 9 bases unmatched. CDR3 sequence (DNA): TGCGCCAGCAGCTTAGAGGGAGGGCCCGGGAATGAGCAGTTCTTC. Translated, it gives CASSLEGGPGNEQFF.

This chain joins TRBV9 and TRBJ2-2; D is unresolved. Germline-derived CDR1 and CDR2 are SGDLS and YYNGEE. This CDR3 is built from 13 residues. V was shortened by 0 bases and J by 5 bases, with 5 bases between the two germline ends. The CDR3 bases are TGTGCCAGCAGCGTAGTTACTACCGGGGAGCTGTTTTTT. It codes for CASSVVTTGELFF.

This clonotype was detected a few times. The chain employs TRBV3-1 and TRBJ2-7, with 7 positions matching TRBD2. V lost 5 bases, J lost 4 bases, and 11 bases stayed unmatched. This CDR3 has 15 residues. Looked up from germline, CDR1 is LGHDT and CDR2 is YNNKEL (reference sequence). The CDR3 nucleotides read TGTGCCAGCAGCTGGGGACTAAAACTCGGTTACGAGCAGTACGTC. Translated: CASSWGLKLGYEQYV.

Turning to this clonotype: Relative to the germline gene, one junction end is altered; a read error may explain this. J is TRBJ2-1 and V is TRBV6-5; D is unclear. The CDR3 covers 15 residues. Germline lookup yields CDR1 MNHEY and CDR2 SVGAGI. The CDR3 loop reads CASSYREGSYNEHFF. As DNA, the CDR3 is TGTGCCAGCAGTTACAGGGAAGGGTCCTACAATGAGCACTTCTTC.

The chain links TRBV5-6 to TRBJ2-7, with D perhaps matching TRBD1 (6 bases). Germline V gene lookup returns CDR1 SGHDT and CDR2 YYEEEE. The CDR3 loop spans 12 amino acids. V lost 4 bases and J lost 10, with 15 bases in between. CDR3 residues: CASSLGGGDQYF. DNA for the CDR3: TGTGCCAGCAGCCTAGGTGGGGGCGACCAGTACTTC.

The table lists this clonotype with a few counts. The chain's CDR3 is CASSYRDRGPHTIYF. As DNA, the CDR3 is TGTGCCAGCAGTTACCGGGACAGGGGTCCGCACACCATATATTTT. The chain recombines TRBV12-3 or TRBV12-4 with TRBJ1-3, with 10 nucleotides matching TRBD1. Trimming took 4 bases from V and 8 from J; bases not matched to a gene: 8. CDR3 length: 15 amino acids.

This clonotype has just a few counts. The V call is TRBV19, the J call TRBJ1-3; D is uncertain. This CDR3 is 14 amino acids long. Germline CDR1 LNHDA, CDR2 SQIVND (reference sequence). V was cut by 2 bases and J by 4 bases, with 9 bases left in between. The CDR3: CASSIRMAGNTIYF. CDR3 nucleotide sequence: TGTGCCAGTAGTATAAGGATGGCCGGAAACACCATATATTTT.